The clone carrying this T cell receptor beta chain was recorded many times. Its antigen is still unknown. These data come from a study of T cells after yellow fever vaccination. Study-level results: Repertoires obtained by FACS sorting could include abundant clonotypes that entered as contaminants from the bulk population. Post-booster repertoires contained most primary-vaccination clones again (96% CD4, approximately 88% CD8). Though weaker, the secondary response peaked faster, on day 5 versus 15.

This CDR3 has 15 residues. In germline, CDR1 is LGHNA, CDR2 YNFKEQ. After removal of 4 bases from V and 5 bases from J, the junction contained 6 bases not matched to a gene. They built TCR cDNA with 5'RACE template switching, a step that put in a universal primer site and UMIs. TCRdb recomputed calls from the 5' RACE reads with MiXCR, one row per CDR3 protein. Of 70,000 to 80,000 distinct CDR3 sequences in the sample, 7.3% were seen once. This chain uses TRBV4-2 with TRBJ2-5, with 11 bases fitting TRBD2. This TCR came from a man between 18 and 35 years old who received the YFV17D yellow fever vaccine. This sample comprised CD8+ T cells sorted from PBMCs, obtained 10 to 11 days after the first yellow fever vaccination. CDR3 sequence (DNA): TGTGCCAGCAGCCCGTTAGCGGGGGGGAAGGAGACCCAGTACTTC. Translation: CASSPLAGGKETQYF.